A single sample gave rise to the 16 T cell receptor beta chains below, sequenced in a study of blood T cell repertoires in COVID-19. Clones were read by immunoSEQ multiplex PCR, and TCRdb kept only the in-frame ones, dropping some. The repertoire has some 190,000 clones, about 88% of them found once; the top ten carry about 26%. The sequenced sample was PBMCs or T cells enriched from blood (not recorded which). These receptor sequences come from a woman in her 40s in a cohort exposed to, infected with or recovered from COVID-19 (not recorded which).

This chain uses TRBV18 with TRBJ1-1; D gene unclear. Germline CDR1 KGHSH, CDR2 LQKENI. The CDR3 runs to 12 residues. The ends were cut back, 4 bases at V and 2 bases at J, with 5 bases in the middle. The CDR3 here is CASSQPNTEAFF. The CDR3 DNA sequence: TGTGCCAGCTCACAGCCTAACACTGAAGCTTTCTTT. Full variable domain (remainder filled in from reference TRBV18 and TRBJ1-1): NAGVMQNPRHLVRRRGQEARLRCSPMKGHSHVYWYRQLPEEGLKFMVYLQKENIIDESGMPKERFSAEFPKEGPSILRIQQVVRGDSAAYFCASSQPNTEAFFGQGTRLTVV.

The CDR3 here is CAWSLKSGLPKYGYTF. The CDR3 DNA reads as TGTGCCTGGAGTCTAAAATCGGGACTCCCGAAATATGGCTACACCTTC. The chain joins TRBV30 to TRBJ1-2, with D maybe TRBD1 (5 bases). This CDR3 has 16 amino acids. V lost 2 bases, J lost 5 bases, and 21 bases lay in between. Germline CDR1 reads GTSNPN; CDR2 reads SVGIG (reference sequence).

CDR3 loop: CASTQSRGGTEAFF. The CDR3 DNA reads TGTGCCAGTACCCAATCGAGGGGGGGCACTGAAGCTTTCTTT. J is TRBJ1-1 and V is TRBV19, with D maybe TRBD1 (6 bases). The germline gives CDR1 LNHDA, CDR2 SQIVND (reference sequence). The CDR3 sequence is 14 residues long. V lost 7 bases to trimming and J lost 4 bases, with 16 bases between them.

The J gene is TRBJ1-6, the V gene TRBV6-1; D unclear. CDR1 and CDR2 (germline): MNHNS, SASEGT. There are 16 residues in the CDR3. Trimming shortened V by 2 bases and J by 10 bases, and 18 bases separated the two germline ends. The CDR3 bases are TGTGCCAGCAGTGAACGTACGGGGTTCTTAGGGTCACCCCTCCACTTT. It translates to CASSERTGFLGSPLHF.

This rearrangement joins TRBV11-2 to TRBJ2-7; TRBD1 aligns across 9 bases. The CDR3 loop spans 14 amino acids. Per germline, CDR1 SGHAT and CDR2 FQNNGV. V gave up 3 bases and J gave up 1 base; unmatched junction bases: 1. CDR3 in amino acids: CASSLDRGSYEQYF. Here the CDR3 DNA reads TGTGCCAGCAGCTTGGACAGGGGATCCTACGAGCAGTACTTC.

In nucleotides, the CDR3 is TGTGCCAGCAGCTTACGGACTAGCGGCACAGATACGCAGTATTTT. The encoded protein is CASSLRTSGTDTQYF. The genes are TRBV7-2 and TRBJ2-3, with 9 bases fitting TRBD2. The length of the CDR3 is 15 residues. The V and J ends lost 2 bases and 1 base, in that order; junction bases with no gene match: 1. Germline V gives CDR1 SGHTA, CDR2 FQGNSA.

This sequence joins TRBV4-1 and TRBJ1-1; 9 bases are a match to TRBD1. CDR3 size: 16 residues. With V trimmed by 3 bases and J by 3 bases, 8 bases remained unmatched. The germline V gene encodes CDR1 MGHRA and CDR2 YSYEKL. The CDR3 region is CASSQAGDRVDTEAFF. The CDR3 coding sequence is TGCGCCAGCAGCCAGGCCGGGGACAGGGTGGACACTGAAGCTTTCTTT.

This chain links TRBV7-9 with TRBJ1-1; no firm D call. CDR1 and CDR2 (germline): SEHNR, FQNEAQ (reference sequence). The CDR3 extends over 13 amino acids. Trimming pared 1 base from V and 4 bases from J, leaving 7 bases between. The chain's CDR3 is CASSLESFTEAFF. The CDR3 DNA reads TGTGCCAGCAGCTTAGAATCCTTCACTGAAGCTTTCTTT.

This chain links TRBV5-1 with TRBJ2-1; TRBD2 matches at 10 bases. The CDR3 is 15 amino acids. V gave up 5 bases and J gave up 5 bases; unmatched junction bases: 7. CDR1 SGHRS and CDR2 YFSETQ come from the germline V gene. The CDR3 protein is CASSRPGLANNEQFF. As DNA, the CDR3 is TGCGCCAGCAGTCGCCCGGGACTAGCGAACAATGAGCAGTTCTTC.

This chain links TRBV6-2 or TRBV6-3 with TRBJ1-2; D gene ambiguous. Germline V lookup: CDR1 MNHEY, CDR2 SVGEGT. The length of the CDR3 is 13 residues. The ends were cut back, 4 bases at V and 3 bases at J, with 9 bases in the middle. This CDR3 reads CASSLSGYYGYTF. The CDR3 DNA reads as TGTGCCAGCAGTTTATCAGGATACTATGGCTACACCTTC.

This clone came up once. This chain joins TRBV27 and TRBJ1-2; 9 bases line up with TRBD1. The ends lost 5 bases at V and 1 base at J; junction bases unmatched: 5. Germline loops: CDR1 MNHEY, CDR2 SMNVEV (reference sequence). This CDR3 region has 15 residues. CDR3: CASSRRTGDNYGYTF. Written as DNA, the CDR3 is TGTGCCAGCAGTAGGCGGACAGGGGATAACTATGGCTACACCTTC.

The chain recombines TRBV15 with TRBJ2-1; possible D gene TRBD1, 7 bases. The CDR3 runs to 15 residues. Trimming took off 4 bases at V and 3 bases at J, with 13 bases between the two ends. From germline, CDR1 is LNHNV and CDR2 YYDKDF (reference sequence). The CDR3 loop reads CATSKGAGLYNEQFF. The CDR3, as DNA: TGTGCCACCAGCAAGGGGGCGGGACTCTACAATGAGCAGTTCTTC.

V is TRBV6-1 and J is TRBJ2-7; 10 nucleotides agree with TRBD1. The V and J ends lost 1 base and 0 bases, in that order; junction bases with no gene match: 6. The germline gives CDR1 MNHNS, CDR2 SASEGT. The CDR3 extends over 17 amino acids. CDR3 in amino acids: CASSEVGQGPSSYEQYF. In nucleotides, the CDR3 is TGTGCCAGCAGTGAAGTGGGACAGGGGCCGAGCTCCTACGAGCAGTACTTC.

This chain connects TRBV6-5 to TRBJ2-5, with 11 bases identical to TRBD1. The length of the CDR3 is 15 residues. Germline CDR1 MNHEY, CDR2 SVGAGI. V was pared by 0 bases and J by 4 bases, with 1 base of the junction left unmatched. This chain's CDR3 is CASSYSGQGGETQYF. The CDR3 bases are TGTGCCAGCAGTTACTCGGGACAGGGGGGAGAGACCCAGTACTTC.

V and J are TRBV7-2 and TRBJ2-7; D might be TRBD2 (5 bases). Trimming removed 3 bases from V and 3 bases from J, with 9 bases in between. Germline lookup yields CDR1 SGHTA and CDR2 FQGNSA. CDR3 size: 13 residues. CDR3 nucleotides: TGTGCCAGCAGCTTCGACTACTTCTACGAGCAGTACTTC. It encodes CASSFDYFYEQYF.

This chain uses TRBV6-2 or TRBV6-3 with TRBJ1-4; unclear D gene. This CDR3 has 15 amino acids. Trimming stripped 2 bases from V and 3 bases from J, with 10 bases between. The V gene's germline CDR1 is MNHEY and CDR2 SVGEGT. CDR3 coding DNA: TGTGCCAGCAGTTACGGGGATAGCGCTAATGAAAAACTGTTTTTT. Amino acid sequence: CASSYGDSANEKLFF.